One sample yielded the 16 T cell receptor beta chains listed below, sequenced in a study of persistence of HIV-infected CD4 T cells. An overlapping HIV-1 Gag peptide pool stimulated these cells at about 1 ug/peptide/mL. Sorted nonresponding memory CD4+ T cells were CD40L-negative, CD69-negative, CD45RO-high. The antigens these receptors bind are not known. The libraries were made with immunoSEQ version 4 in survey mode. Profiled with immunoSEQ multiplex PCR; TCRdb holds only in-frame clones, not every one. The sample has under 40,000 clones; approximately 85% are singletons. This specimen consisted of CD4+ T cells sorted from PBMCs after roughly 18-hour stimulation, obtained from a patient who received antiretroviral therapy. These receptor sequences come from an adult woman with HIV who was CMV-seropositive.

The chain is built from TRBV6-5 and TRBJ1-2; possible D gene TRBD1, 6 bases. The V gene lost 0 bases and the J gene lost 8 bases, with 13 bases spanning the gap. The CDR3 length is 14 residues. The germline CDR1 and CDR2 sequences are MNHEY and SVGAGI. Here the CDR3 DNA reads TGTGCCAGCAGTTACTCGATTGGGGGCACGGGCTACACCTTC. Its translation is CASSYSIGGTGYTF.

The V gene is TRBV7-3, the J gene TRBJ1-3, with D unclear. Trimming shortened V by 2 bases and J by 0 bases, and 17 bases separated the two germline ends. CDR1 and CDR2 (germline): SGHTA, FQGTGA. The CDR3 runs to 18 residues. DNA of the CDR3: TGTGCCAGCAGCTTACGGGGAGGGCGACTGGCCTCTGGAAACACCATATATTTT. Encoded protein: CASSLRGGRLASGNTIYF. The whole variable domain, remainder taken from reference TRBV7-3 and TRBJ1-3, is GAGVSQTPSNKVTEKGKYVELRCDPISGHTALYWYRQSLGQGPEFLIYFQGTGAADDSGLPNDRFFAVRPEGSVSTLKIQRTERGDSAVYLCASSLRGGRLASGNTIYFGEGSWLTVV.

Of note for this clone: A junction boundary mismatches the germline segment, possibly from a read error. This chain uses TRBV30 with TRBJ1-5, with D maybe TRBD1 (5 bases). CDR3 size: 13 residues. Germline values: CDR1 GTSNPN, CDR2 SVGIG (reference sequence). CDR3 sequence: CAWGVLGGQPQHF. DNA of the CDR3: TGTGCCTGGGGTGTACTGGGGGGTCAGCCCCAGCATTTT. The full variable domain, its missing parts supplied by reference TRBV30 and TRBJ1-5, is SQTIHQWPATLVQPVGSPLSLECTVEGTSNPNLYWYRQAAGRGLQLLFYSVGIGQISSEVPQNLSASRPQDRQFILSSKKLLLSDSGFYLCAWGVLGGQPQHFGDGTRLSIL.

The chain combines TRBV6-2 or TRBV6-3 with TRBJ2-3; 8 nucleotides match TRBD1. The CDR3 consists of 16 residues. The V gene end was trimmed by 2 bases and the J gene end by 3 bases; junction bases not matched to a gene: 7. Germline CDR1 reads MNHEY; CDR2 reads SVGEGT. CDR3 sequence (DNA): TGTGCCAGCAGTTACCACCAGGGGGCGCGAACAGATACGCAGTATTTT. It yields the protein CASSYHQGARTDTQYF.

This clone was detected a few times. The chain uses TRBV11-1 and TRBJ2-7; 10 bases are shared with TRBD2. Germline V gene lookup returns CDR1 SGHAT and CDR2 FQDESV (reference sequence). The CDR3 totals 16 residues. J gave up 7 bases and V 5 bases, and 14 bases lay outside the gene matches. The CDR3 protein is CASSPSGLAAWREQYF. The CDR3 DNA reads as TGTGCCAGCAGCCCCTCCGGACTAGCGGCCTGGAGGGAGCAGTACTTC.

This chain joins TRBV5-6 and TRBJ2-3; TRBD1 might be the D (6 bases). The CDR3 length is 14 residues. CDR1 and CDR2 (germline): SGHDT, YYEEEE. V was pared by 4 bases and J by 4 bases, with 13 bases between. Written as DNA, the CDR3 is TGTGCCAGCAGCCCACAGGGCGCGCCAGATACGCAGTATTTT. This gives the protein CASSPQGAPDTQYF.

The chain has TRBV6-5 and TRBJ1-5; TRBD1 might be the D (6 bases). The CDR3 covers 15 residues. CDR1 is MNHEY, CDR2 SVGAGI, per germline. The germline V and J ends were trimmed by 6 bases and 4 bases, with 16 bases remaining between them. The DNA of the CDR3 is TGTGCCAGCAGCCCCCAGGGGTTATGGAATCAGCCCCAGCATTTT. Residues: CASSPQGLWNQPQHF.

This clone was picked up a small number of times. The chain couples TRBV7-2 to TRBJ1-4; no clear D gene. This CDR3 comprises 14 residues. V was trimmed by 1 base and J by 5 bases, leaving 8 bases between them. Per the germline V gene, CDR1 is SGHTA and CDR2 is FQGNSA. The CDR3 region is CASSLVAPNEKLFF. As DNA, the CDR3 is TGTGCCAGCAGCTTAGTAGCCCCCAATGAAAAACTGTTTTTT. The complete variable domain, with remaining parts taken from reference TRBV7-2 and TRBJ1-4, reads GAGVSQSPSNKVTEKGKDVELRCDPISGHTALYWYRQSLGQGLEFLIYFQGNSAPDKSGLPSDRFSAERTGGSVSTLTIQRTQQEDSAVYLCASSLVAPNEKLFFGSGTQLSVL.

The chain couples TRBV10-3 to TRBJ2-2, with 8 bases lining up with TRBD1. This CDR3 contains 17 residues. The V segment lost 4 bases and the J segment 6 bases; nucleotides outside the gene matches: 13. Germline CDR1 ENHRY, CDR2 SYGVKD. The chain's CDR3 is CAISVGLGQGNAGELFF. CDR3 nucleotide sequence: TGTGCCATCAGTGTCGGATTAGGACAGGGTAACGCCGGGGAGCTGTTTTTT.

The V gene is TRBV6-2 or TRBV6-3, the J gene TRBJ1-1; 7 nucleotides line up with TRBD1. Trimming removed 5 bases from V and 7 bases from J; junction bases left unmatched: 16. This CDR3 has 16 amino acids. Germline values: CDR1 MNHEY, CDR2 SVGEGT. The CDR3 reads CASSPNTLGTASEAFF. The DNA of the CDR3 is TGTGCCAGCAGTCCCAACACTCTCGGGACAGCAAGTGAAGCTTTCTTT.

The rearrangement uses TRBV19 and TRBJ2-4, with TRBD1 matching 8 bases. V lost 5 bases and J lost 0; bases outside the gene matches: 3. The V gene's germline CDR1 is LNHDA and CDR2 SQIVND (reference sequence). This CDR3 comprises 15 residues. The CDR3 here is CASSLDRGAKNIQYF. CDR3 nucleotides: TGTGCCAGTAGTCTTGACAGGGGAGCCAAAAACATTCAGTACTTC.

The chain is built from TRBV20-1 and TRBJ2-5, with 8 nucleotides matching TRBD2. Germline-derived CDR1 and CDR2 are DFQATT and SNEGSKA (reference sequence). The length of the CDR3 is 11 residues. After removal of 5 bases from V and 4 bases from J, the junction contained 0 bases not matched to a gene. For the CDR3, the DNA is TGCAGTGCTGGACTAGCAGAGACCCAGTACTTC. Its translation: CSAGLAETQYF.

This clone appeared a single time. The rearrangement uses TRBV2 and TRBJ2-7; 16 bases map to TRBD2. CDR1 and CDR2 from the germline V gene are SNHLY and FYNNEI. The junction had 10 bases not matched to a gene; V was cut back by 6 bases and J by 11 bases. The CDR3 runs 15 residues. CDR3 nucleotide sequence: TGTGCCAGCAGCCCAATGGGACTAGCGGGAGGGCCTAAGTACTTC. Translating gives CASSPMGLAGGPKYF.

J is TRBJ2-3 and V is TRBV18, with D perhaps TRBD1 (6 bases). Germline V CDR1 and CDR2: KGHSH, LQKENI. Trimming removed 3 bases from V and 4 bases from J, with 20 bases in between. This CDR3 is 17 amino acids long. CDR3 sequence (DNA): TGTGCCAGCTCACCCCGCGGGTCAGGGGACGCTTCAGATACGCAGTATTTT. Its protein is CASSPRGSGDASDTQYF.

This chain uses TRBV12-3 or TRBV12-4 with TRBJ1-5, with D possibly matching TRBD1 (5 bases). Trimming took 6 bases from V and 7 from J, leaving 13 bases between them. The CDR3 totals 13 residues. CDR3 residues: CASSPPGKQPQHF. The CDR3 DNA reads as TGTGCCAGCAGCCCCCCAGGGAAGCAGCCCCAGCATTTT.

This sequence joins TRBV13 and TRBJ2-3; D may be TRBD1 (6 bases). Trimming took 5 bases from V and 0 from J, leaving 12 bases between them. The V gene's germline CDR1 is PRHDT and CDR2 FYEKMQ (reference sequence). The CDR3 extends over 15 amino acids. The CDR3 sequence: CASSALQGSTDTQYF. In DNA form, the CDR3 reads TGTGCCAGCAGCGCCTTACAGGGAAGCACAGATACGCAGTATTTT.